A single sample is the source of the 8 T cell receptor beta chains below, sequenced in a study of T-cell memory formation after mild COVID-19. Using its own MiXCR run on the 5' RACE reads, TCRdb lists one record per CDR3 protein. The table lists tens of thousands of distinct CDR3 sequences, approximately 15% of them singletons. Sequences were obtained from PBMCs or a T cell subset sorted from them (not recorded which). The receptors shown here come from an adult woman who had mild COVID-19 (a few samples of this study predate the infection). Cell type and time point are not known.

Only a few counts were recorded for this clonotype. The chain is built from TRBV4-1 and TRBJ2-5; D call uncertain. The germline V gene has CDR1 MGHRA and CDR2 YSYEKL. The CDR3 is 15 residues long. Trimming took 1 base from V and 1 from J, leaving 10 bases between them. The CDR3 sequence: CASSQGDLPQETQYF. The CDR3 DNA reads as TGCGCCAGCAGCCAAGGTGACTTGCCCCAAGAGACCCAGTACTTC.

This clonotype was seen more than once but under ten times. The rearrangement uses TRBV4-3 and TRBJ2-1, with TRBD2 identical over 11 bases. The J segment lost 7 bases and the V segment lost 0 bases, leaving 11 bases of the junction unmatched. CDR3 length: 18 residues. Germline CDR1 and CDR2: LGHNA and YSLEER. The CDR3 reads CASSQDVTSGSRLNEQFF. CDR3 coding DNA: TGCGCCAGCAGCCAAGATGTAACTAGCGGGAGTCGCTTGAATGAGCAGTTCTTC.

The table lists this clonotype with a few counts. V gene TRBV5-1 combines with J gene TRBJ2-5; the match to TRBD1 covers 7 bases. This CDR3 contains 16 residues. The V segment lost 4 bases and the J segment 2 bases; nucleotides outside the gene matches: 11. Germline V gene sequence: CDR1 SGHRS, CDR2 YFSETQ. In DNA form, the CDR3 reads TGCGCCAGCAGCCCTGTGGACAGGAGCCTTCAAGAGACCCAGTACTTC. Its translation is CASSPVDRSLQETQYF.

This clonotype has ten or more counts. V gene TRBV7-9 combines with J gene TRBJ2-7; D unclear. The length of the CDR3 is 14 residues. The V gene's germline CDR1 is SEHNR and CDR2 FQNEAQ (reference sequence). V was shortened by 3 bases and J by 0 bases, with 9 bases between the two germline ends. Here the CDR3 reads CASSLARSSYEQYF. CDR3 coding DNA: TGTGCCAGCAGCTTGGCCAGGAGCTCCTACGAGCAGTACTTC.

The V and J genes are TRBV3-1 and TRBJ1-1; no clear D gene. CDR1 is LGHDT and CDR2 is YNNKEL in the germline V gene (reference sequence). The V end was cut by 4 bases, the J end by 0 bases, with 9 bases between. This CDR3 spans 14 amino acids. CDR3 sequence: CASSLGLLNTEAFF. DNA for the CDR3: TGTGCCAGCAGCCTTGGGCTCCTGAACACTGAAGCTTTCTTT.

The chain carries TRBV5-1 and TRBJ1-1, with 8 bases lining up with TRBD1. Germline values: CDR1 SGHRS, CDR2 YFSETQ. This CDR3 has 19 amino acids. The ends lost 0 bases at V and 5 bases at J; junction bases unmatched: 18. CDR3 amino acids: CASSLASVAGGAQYTEAFF. The CDR3, as DNA: TGCGCCAGCAGCTTGGCCTCGGTCGCAGGGGGCGCACAATATACTGAAGCTTTCTTT. Based on the CDR3 plus reference TRBV5-1 and TRBJ1-1, the full variable domain is KAGVTQTPRYLIKTRGQQVTLSCSPISGHRSVSWYQQTPGQGLQFLFEYFSETQRNKGNFPGRFSGRQFSNSRSEMNVSTLELGDSALYLCASSLASVAGGAQYTEAFFGQGTRLTVV.

The CDR3, as DNA: TGTGCCAGCAGCGTAGCGGATGGCACTGAAGCTTTCTTT. This gives the protein CASSVADGTEAFF. The chain combines TRBV9 with TRBJ1-1; D remains unclear. From germline, CDR1 is SGDLS and CDR2 YYNGEE. V dropped 0 bases and J dropped 4 bases, with 7 bases sitting between them. The length of the CDR3 is 13 residues. The variable domain in full, with the rest retrieved from reference TRBV9 and TRBJ1-1, is DSGVTQTPKHLITATGQRVTLRCSPRSGDLSVYWYQQSLDQGLQFLIQYYNGEERAKGNILERFSAQQFPDLHSELNLSSLELGDSALYFCASSVADGTEAFFGQGTRLTVV.

The chain couples TRBV15 to TRBJ2-3; 14 bases line up with TRBD2. V trimming: 4 bases; J trimming: 4 bases; junction bases outside the gene matches: 7. Germline V CDR1 and CDR2: LNHNV, YYDKDF (reference sequence). CDR3 length equals 17 residues. CDR3 residues: CATSTVPGLAGADTQYF. DNA of the CDR3: TGTGCCACCAGCACCGTACCGGGACTAGCGGGAGCAGATACGCAGTATTTT.